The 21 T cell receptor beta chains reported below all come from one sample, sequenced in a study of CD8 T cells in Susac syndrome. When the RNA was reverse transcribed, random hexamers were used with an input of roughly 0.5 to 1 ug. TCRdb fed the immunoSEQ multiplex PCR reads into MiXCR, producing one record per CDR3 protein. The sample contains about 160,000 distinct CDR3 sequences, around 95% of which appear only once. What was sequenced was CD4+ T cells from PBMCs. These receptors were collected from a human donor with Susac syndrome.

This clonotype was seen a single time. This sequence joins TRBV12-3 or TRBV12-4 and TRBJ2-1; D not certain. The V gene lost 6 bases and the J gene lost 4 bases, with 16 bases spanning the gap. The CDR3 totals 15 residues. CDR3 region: CASSSPGPRYNEQFF. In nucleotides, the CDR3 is TGTGCCAGCAGCTCCCCCGGGCCGCGGTACAATGAGCAGTTCTTC.

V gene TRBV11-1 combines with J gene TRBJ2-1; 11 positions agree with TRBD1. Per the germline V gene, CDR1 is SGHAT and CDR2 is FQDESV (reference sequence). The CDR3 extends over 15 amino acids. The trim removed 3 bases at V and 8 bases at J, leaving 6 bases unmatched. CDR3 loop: CASSFGQGASDEQFF. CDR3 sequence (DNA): TGTGCCAGCAGCTTTGGACAGGGGGCCTCGGATGAGCAGTTCTTC.

The CDR3 DNA sequence: TGCGCCAGCAGCTTTGGACTAGCGGGTATCAATGAGCAGTTCTTC. This sequence encodes CASSFGLAGINEQFF. The chain has TRBV5-1 and TRBJ2-1; 11 bases fit TRBD2. Looked up from germline, CDR1 is SGHRS and CDR2 is YFSETQ. With 2 bases clipped from V and 6 bases from J, the junction kept 4 bases outside the gene matches. This CDR3 comprises 15 residues.

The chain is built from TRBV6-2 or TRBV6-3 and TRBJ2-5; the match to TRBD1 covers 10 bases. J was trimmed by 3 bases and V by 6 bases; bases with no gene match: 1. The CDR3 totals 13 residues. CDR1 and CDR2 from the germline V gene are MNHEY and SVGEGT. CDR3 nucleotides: TGTGCCAGCAGAGGACAGGGGGAAGAGACCCAGTACTTC. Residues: CASRGQGEETQYF.

In DNA form, the CDR3 reads TGTGCCAGCAGCACTCTGGCGGGGGCGTCCACCGGGGAGCTGTTTTTT. Protein product: CASSTLAGASTGELFF. The genes are TRBV11-2 and TRBJ2-2; perhaps TRBD2 as D (7 bases). The V gene's germline CDR1 is SGHAT and CDR2 FQNNGV. The CDR3 sequence is 16 residues long. The ends were cut back, 5 bases at V and 4 bases at J, with 17 bases in the middle.

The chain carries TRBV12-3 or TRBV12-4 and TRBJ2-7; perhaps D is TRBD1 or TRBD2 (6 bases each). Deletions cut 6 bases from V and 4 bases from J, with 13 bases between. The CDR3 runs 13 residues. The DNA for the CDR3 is TGTGCCAGCAGCACAACAGGGAGGTACGAGCAGTACTTC. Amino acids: CASSTTGRYEQYF.

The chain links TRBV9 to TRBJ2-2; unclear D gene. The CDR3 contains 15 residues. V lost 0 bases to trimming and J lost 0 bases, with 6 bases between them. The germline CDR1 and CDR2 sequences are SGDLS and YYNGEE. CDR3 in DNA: TGTGCCAGCAGCGTAGGACTGCCGAACACCGGGGAGCTGTTTTTT. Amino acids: CASSVGLPNTGELFF.

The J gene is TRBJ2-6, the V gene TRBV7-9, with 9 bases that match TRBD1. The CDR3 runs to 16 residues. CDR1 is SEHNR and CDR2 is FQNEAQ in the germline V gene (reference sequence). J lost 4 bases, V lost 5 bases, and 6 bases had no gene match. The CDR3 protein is CASSPQGAGGANVLTF. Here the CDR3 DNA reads TGTGCCAGCAGCCCACAGGGGGCGGGAGGGGCCAACGTCCTGACTTTC.

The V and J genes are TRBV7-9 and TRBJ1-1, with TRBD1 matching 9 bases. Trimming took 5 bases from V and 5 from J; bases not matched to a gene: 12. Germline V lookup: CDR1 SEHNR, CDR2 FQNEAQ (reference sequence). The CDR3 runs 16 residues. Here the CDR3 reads CASSPHFGTGLTEAFF. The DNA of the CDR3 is TGTGCCAGCAGCCCTCACTTCGGGACAGGGCTGACTGAAGCTTTCTTT.

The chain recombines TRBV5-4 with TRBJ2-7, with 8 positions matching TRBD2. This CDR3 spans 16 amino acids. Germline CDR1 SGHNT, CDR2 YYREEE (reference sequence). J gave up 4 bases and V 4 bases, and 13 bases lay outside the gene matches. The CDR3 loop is CASSPTGGPSIYEQYF. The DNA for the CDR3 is TGTGCCAGCAGCCCCACGGGGGGGCCGTCCATATACGAGCAGTACTTC.

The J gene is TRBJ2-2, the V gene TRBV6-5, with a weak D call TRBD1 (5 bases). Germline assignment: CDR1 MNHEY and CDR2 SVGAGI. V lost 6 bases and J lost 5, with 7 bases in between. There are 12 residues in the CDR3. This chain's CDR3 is CASRGVTGELFF. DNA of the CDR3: TGTGCCAGCAGAGGGGTGACCGGGGAGCTGTTTTTT.

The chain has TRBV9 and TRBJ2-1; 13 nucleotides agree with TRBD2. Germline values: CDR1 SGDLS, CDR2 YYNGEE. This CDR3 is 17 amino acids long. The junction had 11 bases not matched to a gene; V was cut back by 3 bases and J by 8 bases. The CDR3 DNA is TGTGCCAGCAGCGGGGGGACTAGCGGGAAGGTGCAAGATGAGCAGTTCTTC. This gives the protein CASSGGTSGKVQDEQFF.

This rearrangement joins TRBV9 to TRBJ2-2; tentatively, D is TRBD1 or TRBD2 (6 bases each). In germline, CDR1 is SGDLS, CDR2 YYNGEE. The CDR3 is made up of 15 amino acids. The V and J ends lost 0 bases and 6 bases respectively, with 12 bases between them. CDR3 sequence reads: CASSVEGRGAGELFF. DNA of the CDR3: TGTGCCAGCAGCGTAGAAGGAAGGGGGGCCGGGGAGCTGTTTTTT.

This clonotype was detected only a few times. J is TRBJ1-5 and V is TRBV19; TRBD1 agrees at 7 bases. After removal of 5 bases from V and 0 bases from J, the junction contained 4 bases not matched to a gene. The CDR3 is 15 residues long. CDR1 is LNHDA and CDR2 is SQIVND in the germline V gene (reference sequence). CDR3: CASSLGTDSNQPQHF. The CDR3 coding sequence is TGTGCCAGTAGTCTCGGGACAGATAGCAATCAGCCCCAGCATTTT.

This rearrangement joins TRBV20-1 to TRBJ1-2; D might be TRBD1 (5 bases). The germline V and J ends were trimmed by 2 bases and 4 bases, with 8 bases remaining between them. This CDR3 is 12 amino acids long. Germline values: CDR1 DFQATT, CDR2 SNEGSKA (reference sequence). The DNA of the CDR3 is TGCAGTGCTAGATGGGGACTCTATGGCTACACCTTC. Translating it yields CSARWGLYGYTF.

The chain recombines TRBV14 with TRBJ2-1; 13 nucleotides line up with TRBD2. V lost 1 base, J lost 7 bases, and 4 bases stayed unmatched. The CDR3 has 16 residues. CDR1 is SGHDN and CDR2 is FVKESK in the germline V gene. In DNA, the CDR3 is TGTGCCAGCAGCCAAGTACTAGCGGGAGGGTTGAATGAGCAGTTCTTC. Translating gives CASSQVLAGGLNEQFF.

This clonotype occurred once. The CDR3 coding sequence is TGTGCCACCAGTGATTATCGGCAGACCTATGGCTACACCTTC. Its translation: CATSDYRQTYGYTF. The chain has TRBV24-1 and TRBJ1-2; D is unresolved. Germline CDR1 reads KGHDR; CDR2 reads SFDVKD. V was cut by 2 bases and J by 4 bases, with 10 bases left in between. This CDR3 is built from 14 residues.

The CDR3 nucleotides are TGTGCCAGTGGGGCCGACTTGGCGGAGACCCAGTACTTC. Its translation: CASGADLAETQYF. This chain connects TRBV2 to TRBJ2-5; the D gene is possibly TRBD1 (5 bases). Trimming removed 9 bases from V and 5 bases from J, with 16 bases in between. Germline CDR1 reads SNHLY; CDR2 reads FYNNEI. This CDR3 is 13 amino acids long.

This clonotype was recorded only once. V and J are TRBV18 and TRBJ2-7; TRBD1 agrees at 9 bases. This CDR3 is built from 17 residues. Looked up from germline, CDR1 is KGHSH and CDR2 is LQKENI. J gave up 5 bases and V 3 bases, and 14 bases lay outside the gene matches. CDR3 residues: CASSPPGTGSPFHEQYF. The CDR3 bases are TGTGCCAGCTCACCTCCGGGGACAGGGAGCCCTTTCCACGAGCAGTACTTC.

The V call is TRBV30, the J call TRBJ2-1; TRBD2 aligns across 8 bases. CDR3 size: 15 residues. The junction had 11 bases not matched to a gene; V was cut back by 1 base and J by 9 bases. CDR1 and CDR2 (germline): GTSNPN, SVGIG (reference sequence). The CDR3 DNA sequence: TGTGCCTGGAGTGCACCGGGGGGGGGTACATTTGAGCAGTTCTTC. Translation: CAWSAPGGGTFEQFF.

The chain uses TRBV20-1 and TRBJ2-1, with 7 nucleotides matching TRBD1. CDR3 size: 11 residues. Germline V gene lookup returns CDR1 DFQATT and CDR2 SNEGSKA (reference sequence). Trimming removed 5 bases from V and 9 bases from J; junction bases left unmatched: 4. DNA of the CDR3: TGCAGTGCTGTGACAGGGAGTGAGCAGTTCTTC. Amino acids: CSAVTGSEQFF.